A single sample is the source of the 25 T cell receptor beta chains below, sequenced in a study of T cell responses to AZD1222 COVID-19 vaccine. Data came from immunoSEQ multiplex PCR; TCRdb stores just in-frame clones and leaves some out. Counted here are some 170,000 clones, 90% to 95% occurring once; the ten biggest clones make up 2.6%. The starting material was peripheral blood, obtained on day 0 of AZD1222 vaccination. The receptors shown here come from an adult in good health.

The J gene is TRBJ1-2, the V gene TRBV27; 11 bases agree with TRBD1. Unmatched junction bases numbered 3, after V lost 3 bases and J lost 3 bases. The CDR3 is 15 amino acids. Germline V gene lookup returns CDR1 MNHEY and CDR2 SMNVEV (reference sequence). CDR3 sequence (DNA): TGTGCCAGCAGTTTGGGACAGGGGGTTGACTATGGCTACACCTTC. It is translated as CASSLGQGVDYGYTF.

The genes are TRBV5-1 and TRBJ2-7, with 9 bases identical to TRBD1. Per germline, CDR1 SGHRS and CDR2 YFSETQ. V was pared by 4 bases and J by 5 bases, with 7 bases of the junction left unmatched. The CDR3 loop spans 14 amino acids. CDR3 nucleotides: TGCGCCAGCAGCCCCGGGACAGGGAGGCACGAGCAGTACTTC. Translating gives CASSPGTGRHEQYF.

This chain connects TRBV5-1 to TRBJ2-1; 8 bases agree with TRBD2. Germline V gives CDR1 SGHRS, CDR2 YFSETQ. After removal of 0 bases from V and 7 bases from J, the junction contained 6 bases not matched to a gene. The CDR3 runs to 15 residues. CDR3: CASSLESSGSNEQFF. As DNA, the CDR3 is TGCGCCAGCAGCTTGGAATCGAGCGGGAGTAATGAGCAGTTCTTC.

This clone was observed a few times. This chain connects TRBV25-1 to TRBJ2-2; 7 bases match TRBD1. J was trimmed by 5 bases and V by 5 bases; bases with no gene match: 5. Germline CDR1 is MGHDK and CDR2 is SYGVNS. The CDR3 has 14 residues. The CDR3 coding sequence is TGTGCCAGCAGTTCCAGGGGGTGGACCGGGGAGCTGTTTTTT. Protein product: CASSSRGWTGELFF.

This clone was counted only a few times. This CDR3 is CASSYWDRGNTGELFF. CDR3 DNA: TGTGCCAGCAGTTACTGGGACAGGGGAAACACCGGGGAGCTGTTTTTT. The rearrangement joins TRBV6-5 to TRBJ2-2, with 10 bases identical to TRBD1. V was clipped by 1 base and J by 2 bases; unmatched bases: 1. The length of the CDR3 is 16 residues. Germline V gene data show CDR1 as MNHEY and CDR2 as SVGAGI.

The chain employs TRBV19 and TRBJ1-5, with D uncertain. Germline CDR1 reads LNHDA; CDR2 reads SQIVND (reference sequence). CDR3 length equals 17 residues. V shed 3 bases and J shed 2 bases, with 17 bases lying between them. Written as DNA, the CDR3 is TGTGCCAGTAGTATGGAGAAGGGTCGGCGGGGCAATCAGCCCCAGCATTTT. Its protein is CASSMEKGRRGNQPQHF.

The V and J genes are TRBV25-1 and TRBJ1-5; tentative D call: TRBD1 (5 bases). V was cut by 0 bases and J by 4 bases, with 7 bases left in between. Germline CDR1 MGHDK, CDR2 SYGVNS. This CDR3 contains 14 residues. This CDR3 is CASSEYGGNQPQHF. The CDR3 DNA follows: TGTGCCAGCAGTGAATATGGGGGAAATCAGCCCCAGCATTTT. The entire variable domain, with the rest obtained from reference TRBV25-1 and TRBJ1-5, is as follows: EADIYQTPRYLVIGTGKKITLECSQTMGHDKMYWYQQDPGMELHLIHYSYGVNSTEKGDLSSESTVSRIRTEHFPLTLESARPSHTSQYLCASSEYGGNQPQHFGDGTRLSIL.

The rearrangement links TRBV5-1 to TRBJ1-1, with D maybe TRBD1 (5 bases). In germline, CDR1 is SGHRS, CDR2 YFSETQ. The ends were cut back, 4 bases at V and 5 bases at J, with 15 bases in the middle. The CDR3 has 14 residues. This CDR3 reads CASSKSGRTTEAFF. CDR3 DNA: TGCGCCAGCAGCAAGTCAGGGAGAACGACTGAAGCTTTCTTT. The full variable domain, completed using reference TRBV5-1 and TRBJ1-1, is KAGVTQTPRYLIKTRGQQVTLSCSPISGHRSVSWYQQTPGQGLQFLFEYFSETQRNKGNFPGRFSGRQFSNSRSEMNVSTLELGDSALYLCASSKSGRTTEAFFGQGTRLTVV.

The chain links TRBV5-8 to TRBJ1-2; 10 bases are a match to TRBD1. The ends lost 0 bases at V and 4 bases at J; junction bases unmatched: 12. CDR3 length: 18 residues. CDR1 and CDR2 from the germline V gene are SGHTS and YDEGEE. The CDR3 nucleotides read TGTGCCAGCAGCTTGGCCAGACTAGACAGGGGGCACGCCTATGGCTACACCTTC. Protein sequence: CASSLARLDRGHAYGYTF.

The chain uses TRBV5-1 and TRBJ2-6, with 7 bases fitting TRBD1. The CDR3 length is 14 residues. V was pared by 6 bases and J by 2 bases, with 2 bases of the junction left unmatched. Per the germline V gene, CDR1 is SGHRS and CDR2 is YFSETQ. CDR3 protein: CASMQGAGANVLTF. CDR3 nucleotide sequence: TGCGCCAGCATGCAGGGGGCTGGGGCCAACGTCCTGACTTTC.

CDR3 loop: CASSGLRQGGNTIYF. The CDR3 bases are TGTGCCAGCAGTGGGCTTCGGCAGGGAGGAAACACCATATATTTT. The chain carries TRBV2 and TRBJ1-3, with TRBD1 as a possible D gene (5 bases). The germline gives CDR1 SNHLY, CDR2 FYNNEI. The CDR3 has 15 residues. V shed 4 bases and J shed 4 bases, with 14 bases lying between them. Filled out from reference TRBV2 and TRBJ1-3, the complete variable domain reads EPEVTQTPSHQVTQMGQEVILRCVPISNHLYFYWYRQILGQKVEFLVSFYNNEISEKSEIFDDQFSVERPDGSNFTLKIRSTKLEDSAMYFCASSGLRQGGNTIYFGEGSWLTVV.

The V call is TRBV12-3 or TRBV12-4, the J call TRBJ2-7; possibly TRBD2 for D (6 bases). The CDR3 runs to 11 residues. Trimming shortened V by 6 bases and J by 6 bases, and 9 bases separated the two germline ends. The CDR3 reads CASRRGGEQYF. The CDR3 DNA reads TGTGCCAGCAGGAGGGGAGGCGAGCAGTACTTC.

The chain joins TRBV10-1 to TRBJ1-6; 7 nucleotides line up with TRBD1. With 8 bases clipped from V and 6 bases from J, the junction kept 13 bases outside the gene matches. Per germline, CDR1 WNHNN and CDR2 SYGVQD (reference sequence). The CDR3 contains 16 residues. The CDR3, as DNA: TGCGCCAGCCCGCCACAGGGGATGAGGACTAATTCACCCCTCCACTTT. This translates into CASPPQGMRTNSPLHF.

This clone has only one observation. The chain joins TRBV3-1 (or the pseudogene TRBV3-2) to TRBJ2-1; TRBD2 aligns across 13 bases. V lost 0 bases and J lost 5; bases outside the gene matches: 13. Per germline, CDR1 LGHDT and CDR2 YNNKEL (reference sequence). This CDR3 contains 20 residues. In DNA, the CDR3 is TGTGCCAGCAGCCAAGATCCGGGACTAGCGGGATGGTGGGGAAACAATGAGCAGTTCTTC. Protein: CASSQDPGLAGWWGNNEQFF.

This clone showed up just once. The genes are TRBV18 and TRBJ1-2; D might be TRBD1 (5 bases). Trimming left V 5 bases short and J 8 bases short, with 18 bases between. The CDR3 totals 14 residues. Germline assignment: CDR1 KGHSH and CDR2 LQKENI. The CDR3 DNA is TGTGCCAGCTCATCACTTAACCAGGGAGAAGGCTACACCTTC. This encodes CASSSLNQGEGYTF.

The CDR3 loop reads CASSEAYGSRNTIYF. CDR3 coding DNA: TGTGCCAGCAGTGAAGCGTACGGATCCCGAAACACCATATATTTT. This chain connects TRBV6-1 to TRBJ1-3, with D unresolved. V lost 0 bases to trimming and J lost 5 bases, with 11 bases between them. Looked up from germline, CDR1 is MNHNS and CDR2 is SASEGT. The CDR3 is 15 amino acids.

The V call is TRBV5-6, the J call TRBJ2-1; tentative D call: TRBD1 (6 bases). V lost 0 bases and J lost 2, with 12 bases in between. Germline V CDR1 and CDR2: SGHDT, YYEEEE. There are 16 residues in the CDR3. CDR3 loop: CASSLGWDKTYNEQFF. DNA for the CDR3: TGTGCCAGCAGCTTGGGGTGGGACAAGACCTACAATGAGCAGTTCTTC.

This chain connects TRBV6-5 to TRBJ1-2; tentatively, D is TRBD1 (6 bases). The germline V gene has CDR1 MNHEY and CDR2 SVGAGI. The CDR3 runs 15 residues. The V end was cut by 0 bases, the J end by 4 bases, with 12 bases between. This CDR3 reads CASSYSGGVAYGYTF. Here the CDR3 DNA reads TGTGCCAGCAGTTACTCAGGGGGGGTGGCCTATGGCTACACCTTC.

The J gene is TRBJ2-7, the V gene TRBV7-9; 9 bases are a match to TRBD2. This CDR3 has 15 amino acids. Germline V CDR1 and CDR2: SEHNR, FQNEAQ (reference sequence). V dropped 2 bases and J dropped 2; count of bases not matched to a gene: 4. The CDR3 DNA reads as TGTGCCAGCAGCTTACCTAGCGGGGCTCCCTACGAGCAGTACTTC. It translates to CASSLPSGAPYEQYF.

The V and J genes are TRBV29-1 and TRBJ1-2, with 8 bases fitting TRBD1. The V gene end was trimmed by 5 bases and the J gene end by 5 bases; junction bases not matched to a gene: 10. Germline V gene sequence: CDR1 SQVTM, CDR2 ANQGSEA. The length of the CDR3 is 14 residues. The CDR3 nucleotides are TGCAGCGTTTTACGACAGGGGCCTGGGTATGGCTACACCTTC. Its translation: CSVLRQGPGYGYTF.

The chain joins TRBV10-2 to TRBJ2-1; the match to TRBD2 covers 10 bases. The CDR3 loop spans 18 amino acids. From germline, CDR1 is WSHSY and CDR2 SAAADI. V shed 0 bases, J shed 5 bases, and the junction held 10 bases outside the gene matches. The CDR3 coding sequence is TGCGCCAGCAGTGAGTCCATTGCTAGCGGGAGTCGTGACAATGAGCAGTTCTTC. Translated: CASSESIASGSRDNEQFF.

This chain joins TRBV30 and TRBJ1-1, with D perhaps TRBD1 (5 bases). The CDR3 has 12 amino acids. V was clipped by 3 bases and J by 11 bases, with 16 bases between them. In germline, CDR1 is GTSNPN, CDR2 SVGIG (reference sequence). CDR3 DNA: TGTGCCTGGAGCGGCGGGGACGGGCCGGCTTTCTTT. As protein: CAWSGGDGPAFF.

This CDR3 is CASSKLAGQRNEQFF. The DNA for the CDR3 is TGCGCCAGCAGCAAACTAGCGGGGCAGAGAAATGAGCAGTTCTTC. V is TRBV4-1 and J is TRBJ2-1, with 10 positions matching TRBD2. CDR3 length equals 15 residues. The trim removed 5 bases at V and 7 bases at J, leaving 8 bases unmatched. Germline-derived CDR1 and CDR2 are MGHRA and YSYEKL.

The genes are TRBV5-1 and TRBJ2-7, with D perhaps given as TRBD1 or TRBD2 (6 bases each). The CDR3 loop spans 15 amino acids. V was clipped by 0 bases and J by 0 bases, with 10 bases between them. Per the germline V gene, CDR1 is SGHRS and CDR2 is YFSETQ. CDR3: CASSLGGGFSYEQYF. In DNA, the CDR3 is TGCGCCAGCAGCTTGGGAGGGGGGTTCTCCTACGAGCAGTACTTC.

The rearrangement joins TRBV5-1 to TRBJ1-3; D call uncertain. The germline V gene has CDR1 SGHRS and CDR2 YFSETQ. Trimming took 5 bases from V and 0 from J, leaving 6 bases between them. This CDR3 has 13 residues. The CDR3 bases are TGCGCCAGCAGGGCCGACTCTGGAAACACCATATATTTT. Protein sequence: CASRADSGNTIYF. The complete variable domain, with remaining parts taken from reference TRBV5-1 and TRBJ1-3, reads KAGVTQTPRYLIKTRGQQVTLSCSPISGHRSVSWYQQTPGQGLQFLFEYFSETQRNKGNFPGRFSGRQFSNSRSEMNVSTLELGDSALYLCASRADSGNTIYFGEGSWLTVV.